This T cell receptor (beta chain) was sequenced in a study of T cells after yellow fever vaccination. Germline V gene sequence: CDR1 SGHDN, CDR2 FVKESK. The germline V and J ends were trimmed by 4 bases and 2 bases, with 10 bases remaining between them. The CDR3 length is 14 residues. Study outcomes and limitations: Clonotypes appearing in both CD4 and CD8 compartments existed, and their share was small. One caveat is that FACS-sorted repertoires could contain abundant clonotypes contaminating from the bulk population.

Researchers made TCR cDNA using 5'RACE template switching, and this step added a universal primer site and UMIs. Via MiXCR, TCRdb re-called the 5' RACE reads, giving one row per CDR3 protein. This table has 300,000 to 400,000 distinct CDR3 sequences, approximately 4% appearing once. This clonotype was observed a few times. The antigen is unknown. The sample in question was PBMCs, obtained 5 days after the yellow fever booster vaccination. The V and J genes are TRBV14 and TRBJ2-3; perhaps D is TRBD1 or TRBD2 (5 bases each). The receptor was derived from a man aged 18 to 29 who received the YFV17D yellow fever vaccine. CDR3 nucleotide sequence: TGTGCCAGCAGCCCGAGGGGCAACACAGATACGCAGTATTTT. This codes for CASSPRGNTDTQYF.